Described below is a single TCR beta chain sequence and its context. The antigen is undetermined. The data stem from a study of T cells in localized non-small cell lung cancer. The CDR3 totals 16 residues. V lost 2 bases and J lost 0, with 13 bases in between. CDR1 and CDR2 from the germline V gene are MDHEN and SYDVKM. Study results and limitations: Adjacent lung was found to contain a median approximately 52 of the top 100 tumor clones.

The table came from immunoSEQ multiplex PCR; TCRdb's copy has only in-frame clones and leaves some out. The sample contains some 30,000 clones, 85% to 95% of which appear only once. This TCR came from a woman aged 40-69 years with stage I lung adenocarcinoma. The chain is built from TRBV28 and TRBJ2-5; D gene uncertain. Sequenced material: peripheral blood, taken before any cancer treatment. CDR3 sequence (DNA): TGTGCCAGCAGTTTACGTCCGAGTTCGTACCAAGAGACCCAGTACTTC. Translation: CASSLRPSSYQETQYF.